The 32 T cell receptor beta chains below were found in one sample sequenced in a study of cytomegalovirus exposure and HLA in healthy donors. Only in-frame clones appear in the TCRdb table, and some are missing; sequencing was by immunoSEQ multiplex PCR. Among roughly 50,000 clones, about 93% were seen once, and the ten largest hold 3% to 3.5%. Material: PBMCs. The receptor source for this set is a young man in good health and CMV-seronegative.

This chain connects TRBV5-4 to TRBJ1-4; possibly TRBD1 for D (5 bases). The V end lost 4 bases, the J end lost 8 bases, and 18 bases lay between the germline ends. This CDR3 comprises 15 residues. Germline V lookup: CDR1 SGHNT, CDR2 YYREEE (reference sequence). Here the CDR3 DNA reads TGTGCCAGCAGCCCCGGGGAGGGGCCAAGAGAAAAACTGTTTTTT. This encodes CASSPGEGPREKLFF.

The chain recombines TRBV7-9 with TRBJ2-1; 9 bases align to TRBD2. Germline assignment: CDR1 SEHNR and CDR2 FQNEAQ (reference sequence). Unmatched junction bases numbered 10, after V lost 4 bases and J lost 0 bases. This CDR3 region has 18 residues. The CDR3 DNA is TGTGCCAGCAGCTCCCTGGGGCTAGCGGGGACCTCCTACAATGAGCAGTTCTTC. As protein: CASSSLGLAGTSYNEQFF.

The V call is TRBV7-2, the J call TRBJ1-5; 8 nucleotides agree with TRBD1. Trimming took 5 bases from V and 6 from J; bases not matched to a gene: 9. Germline loops: CDR1 SGHTA, CDR2 FQGNSA. CDR3 length: 15 residues. The CDR3 nucleotides are TGTGCCAGCAGCCAGGCGGGACAGGTTGCTCAGCCCCAGCATTTT. It is translated as CASSQAGQVAQPQHF.

J is TRBJ2-7 and V is TRBV29-1; a weak D match, TRBD2 (6 bases). This CDR3 has 13 amino acids. Germline CDR1 and CDR2: SQVTM and ANQGSEA. Trimming took off 6 bases at V and 4 bases at J, with 16 bases between the two ends. The CDR3 sequence is CSVIYGTDYEQYF. Here the CDR3 DNA reads TGCAGCGTGATATATGGGACTGATTACGAGCAGTACTTC.

The gene calls are TRBV6-5 and TRBJ2-1; TRBD2 matches at 11 bases. The CDR3 length is 15 residues. Germline V CDR1 and CDR2: MNHEY, SVGAGI. The J segment lost 12 bases and the V segment lost 4 bases, leaving 11 bases of the junction unmatched. The CDR3 spells CASSSVSTSGKRQFF. The CDR3 DNA reads TGTGCCAGCAGTTCCGTCTCGACTAGCGGGAAGAGGCAGTTCTTC.

Details on this clone: Its ends do not fully match the called genes, so a read error is possible. The CDR3 DNA reads as TGTGCTAGCAGCTCCGGACAGCAAGAGACCCAGTACTTC. It translates to CASSSGQQETQYF. V and J are TRBV7-7 and TRBJ2-5; tentative D call: TRBD1 (6 bases). This CDR3 comprises 13 residues. Germline V lookup: CDR1 SSHAT, CDR2 FNYEAQ (reference sequence).

The chain employs TRBV27 and TRBJ2-1; 9 positions agree with TRBD2. CDR1 is MNHEY, CDR2 SMNVEV, per germline (reference sequence). This CDR3 contains 16 residues. The ends lost 1 base at V and 7 bases at J; junction bases unmatched: 8. The CDR3 DNA reads as TGTGCCAGCAGTTTATACCTAGCGGGATTGGGGAATGAGCAGTTCTTC. This sequence encodes CASSLYLAGLGNEQFF.

The V gene is TRBV2, the J gene TRBJ1-4; 9 positions match TRBD1. CDR1 SNHLY and CDR2 FYNNEI come from the germline V gene. The length of the CDR3 is 15 residues. The J segment lost 5 bases and the V segment lost 0 bases, leaving 1 base of the junction unmatched. The CDR3, as DNA: TGTGCCAGCAGTGAAGCTGGGACAGGGAATGAAAAACTGTTTTTT. This gives the protein CASSEAGTGNEKLFF.

The count of this clone is one. This chain links TRBV5-1 with TRBJ1-1, with D perhaps matching TRBD1 (5 bases). CDR3 length equals 15 residues. V lost 1 base, J lost 0 bases, and 10 bases lay in between. CDR1 and CDR2 from the germline V gene are SGHRS and YFSETQ. CDR3 residues: CASSLSSGLNTEAFF. In DNA, the CDR3 is TGCGCCAGCAGCTTGTCTTCAGGGTTGAACACTGAAGCTTTCTTT.

The CDR3 protein is CASSLRVGGQPQHF. CDR3 DNA sequence: TGTGCCAGCAGTTTAAGGGTAGGAGGACAGCCCCAGCATTTT. The chain carries TRBV27 and TRBJ1-5; no firm D call. Germline V lookup: CDR1 MNHEY, CDR2 SMNVEV (reference sequence). This CDR3 region has 14 residues. Trimming shortened V by 2 bases and J by 7 bases, and 12 bases separated the two germline ends.

This clone was observed a single time. The chain uses TRBV7-3 and TRBJ2-6; the D gene is possibly TRBD1 (5 bases). Trimming left V 3 bases short and J 0 bases short, with 6 bases between. The CDR3 contains 15 residues. The V gene's germline CDR1 is SGHTA and CDR2 FQGTGA. In DNA form, the CDR3 reads TGTGCCAGCAGCTTCCAGGGCTCTGGGGCCAACGTCCTGACTTTC. This codes for CASSFQGSGANVLTF.

The chain carries TRBV5-1 and TRBJ2-3, with 7 bases that match TRBD2. Germline assignment: CDR1 SGHRS and CDR2 YFSETQ. V trimming: 4 bases; J trimming: 0 bases; junction bases outside the gene matches: 8. The CDR3 loop spans 16 amino acids. CDR3 coding DNA: TGCGCCAGCAGCCCTAAAGCGGGATATAGCACAGATACGCAGTATTTT. Translated: CASSPKAGYSTDTQYF.

This clone appeared many times. The chain recombines TRBV16 with TRBJ1-2; the D is unclear. The V end was cut by 0 bases, the J end by 5 bases, with 7 bases between. Germline CDR1 and CDR2: KGHSY and FQNENV. The CDR3 totals 13 residues. CDR3: CASSQSAPYGYTF. CDR3 DNA: TGTGCCAGCAGCCAATCAGCTCCGTATGGCTACACCTTC.

Points on this clone: One end of the junction does not line up with germline, which may come from a read error. V and J are TRBV6-1 and TRBJ1-2; possibly TRBD1 for D (6 bases). This CDR3 has 13 residues. Looked up from germline, CDR1 is MNHNS and CDR2 is SASEGT. The CDR3 DNA follows: TGTGCCAGCAGTCTACAGGGCATCTATGGTTACACCTTC. Amino acid sequence: CASSLQGIYGYTF.

The chain is built from TRBV6-6 and TRBJ1-4; D gene ambiguous. This CDR3 has 16 residues. Germline lookup yields CDR1 MNHNY and CDR2 SVGAGI (reference sequence). Trimming cost V 6 bases and J 0 bases, with 14 bases left between them. The CDR3 sequence: CASSTAQVPTNEKLFF. The CDR3 DNA sequence: TGTGCCAGCAGCACCGCTCAGGTCCCAACTAATGAAAAACTGTTTTTT.

A few counts support this clone. This sequence joins TRBV7-9 and TRBJ2-5, with 7 positions matching TRBD1. The CDR3 loop spans 16 amino acids. Germline assignment: CDR1 SEHNR and CDR2 FQNEAQ (reference sequence). V dropped 1 base and J dropped 1; count of bases not matched to a gene: 6. CDR3 residues: CASSLGQGQTQETQYF. The DNA of the CDR3 is TGTGCCAGCAGCTTAGGACAGGGACAGACCCAAGAGACCCAGTACTTC. The variable domain in full, completed from reference TRBV7-9 and TRBJ2-5, reads DTGVSQNPRHKITKRGQNVTFRCDPISEHNRLYWYRQTLGQGPEFLTYFQNEAQLEKSRLLSDRFSAERPKGSFSTLEIQRTEQGDSAMYLCASSLGQGQTQETQYFGPGTRLLVL.

V and J are TRBV19 and TRBJ2-7; 11 nucleotides align to TRBD1. CDR1 is LNHDA and CDR2 is SQIVND in the germline V gene (reference sequence). The V gene end was trimmed by 4 bases and the J gene end by 4 bases; junction bases not matched to a gene: 3. The CDR3 contains 14 residues. For the CDR3, the DNA is TGTGCCAGTAGTACGGACAGGGGGCCTTACGAGCAGTACTTC. Its protein is CASSTDRGPYEQYF.

The genes are TRBV6-1 and TRBJ2-1; TRBD1 matches at 7 bases. CDR1 is MNHNS, CDR2 SASEGT, per germline. V shed 5 bases and J 15 bases; nucleotides not matched to a gene: 16. CDR3 length equals 14 residues. CDR3 bases: TGTGCCAGCAGTCTAACAGGGGATGTTGGTACTCGGTTCTTC. This gives the protein CASSLTGDVGTRFF.

This chain uses TRBV2 with TRBJ2-3; TRBD2 matches at 7 bases. The CDR3 consists of 15 residues. Trimming removed 6 bases from V and 1 base from J; junction bases left unmatched: 7. In germline, CDR1 is SNHLY, CDR2 FYNNEI. CDR3 region: CASRDRGVGTDTQYF. As DNA, the CDR3 is TGTGCCAGCAGGGATCGGGGGGTCGGCACAGATACGCAGTATTTT.

This clone was observed once. This chain links TRBV20-1 with TRBJ2-5; D is unresolved. CDR3 size: 11 residues. Germline loops: CDR1 DFQATT, CDR2 SNEGSKA (reference sequence). V lost 2 bases and J lost 10, with 11 bases in between. CDR3 sequence (DNA): TGCAGTGCTAGAAACAGAACGAGCCAGTACTTC. Translated, it gives CSARNRTSQYF.

V is TRBV2 and J is TRBJ2-7, with 7 bases fitting TRBD1. This CDR3 spans 12 amino acids. Germline V lookup: CDR1 SNHLY, CDR2 FYNNEI. V gave up 6 bases and J gave up 5 bases; unmatched junction bases: 4. The CDR3 loop reads CASRYTGDEQYF. In DNA form, the CDR3 reads TGTGCCAGCAGATACACAGGGGACGAGCAGTACTTC.

This clone was counted a few times. The V gene is TRBV2, the J gene TRBJ1-1, with no clear D. The ends were cut back, 1 base at V and 3 bases at J, with 12 bases in the middle. The CDR3 runs 15 residues. Per the germline V gene, CDR1 is SNHLY and CDR2 is FYNNEI. The CDR3 nucleotides are TGTGCCAGCAGTGAAGTCAAGGGAGCTTACACTGAAGCTTTCTTT. Amino acid sequence: CASSEVKGAYTEAFF.

The chain recombines TRBV5-1 with TRBJ2-3; 10 nucleotides line up with TRBD2. This CDR3 has 16 residues. Trimming took 4 bases from V and 2 from J; bases not matched to a gene: 7. The germline CDR1 and CDR2 sequences are SGHRS and YFSETQ. The CDR3 nucleotides read TGCGCCAGCAGCGAGCTAGCGGGAGTGGCCACAGATACGCAGTATTTT. It yields the protein CASSELAGVATDTQYF.

The chain employs TRBV18 and TRBJ1-4, with D possibly matching TRBD1 (6 bases). V was cut by 2 bases and J by 7 bases, with 14 bases left in between. There are 15 residues in the CDR3. CDR1 and CDR2 (germline): KGHSH, LQKENI. This chain's CDR3 is CASSPVRGSGEKLFF. CDR3 DNA: TGTGCCAGCTCACCAGTGAGGGGGTCAGGTGAAAAACTGTTTTTT.

In its sample, this clone was seen once. This rearrangement joins TRBV7-9 to TRBJ1-2; tentatively, D is TRBD1 (5 bases). The ends were cut back, 4 bases at V and 4 bases at J, with 13 bases in the middle. The CDR3 is 14 amino acids. The V gene's germline CDR1 is SEHNR and CDR2 FQNEAQ (reference sequence). CDR3 bases: TGTGCCAGCAGCTCACAGGAGTTGAGCTATGGCTACACCTTC. Translating it yields CASSSQELSYGYTF.

The V and J genes are TRBV28 and TRBJ1-4; 7 bases align to TRBD1. The CDR3 sequence is 14 residues long. Germline V gives CDR1 MDHEN, CDR2 SYDVKM. Losses at the gene ends were 6 bases for V and 7 bases for J; bases not matched to a gene: 8. The CDR3 DNA reads as TGTGCCAGCAGGCTAGGGGGCCGGGGTGAAAAACTGTTTTTT. Residues: CASRLGGRGEKLFF.

J is TRBJ2-3 and V is TRBV5-6; TRBD2 matches 8 bases. The CDR3 is 14 amino acids. Trimming took 1 base from V and 4 from J; bases not matched to a gene: 2. Per germline, CDR1 SGHDT and CDR2 YYEEEE. This CDR3 reads CASSLTGGPDTQYF. CDR3 DNA: TGTGCCAGCAGCTTGACGGGAGGGCCAGATACGCAGTATTTT.

The rearrangement uses TRBV18 and TRBJ1-1; 7 nucleotides match TRBD1. The J segment lost 3 bases and the V segment lost 5 bases, leaving 6 bases of the junction unmatched. Germline V gives CDR1 KGHSH, CDR2 LQKENI. The CDR3 sequence is 14 residues long. The CDR3 reads CASSFGQVDTEAFF. In DNA form, the CDR3 reads TGTGCCAGCTCATTCGGACAGGTCGACACTGAAGCTTTCTTT.

CDR3 DNA: TGTGCCAGCACCCAGACTAGCGGGACGGTCAATGAGCAGTTCTTC. Its translation: CASTQTSGTVNEQFF. The chain is built from TRBV9 and TRBJ2-1; 11 bases match TRBD2. The germline gives CDR1 SGDLS, CDR2 YYNGEE. The CDR3 has 15 residues. V trimming: 6 bases; J trimming: 6 bases; junction bases outside the gene matches: 8.

The chain links TRBV25-1 to TRBJ1-4; no clear D gene. The V gene lost 4 bases and the J gene lost 0 bases, with 9 bases spanning the gap. The germline CDR1 and CDR2 sequences are MGHDK and SYGVNS. CDR3 length: 15 residues. The CDR3 is CASSGGGSTNEKLFF. For the CDR3, the DNA is TGTGCCAGCAGTGGTGGAGGTTCAACTAATGAAAAACTGTTTTTT.

The chain has TRBV5-5 and TRBJ1-1; no reliable D call. Germline-derived CDR1 and CDR2 are SGHKS and YYEKEE (reference sequence). The CDR3 spans 15 residues. Deletions cut 2 bases from V and 4 bases from J, with 15 bases between. Written as DNA, the CDR3 is TGTGCCAGCAGCTTTTCGGAGGTATGGCGCACTGAAGCTTTCTTT. Residues: CASSFSEVWRTEAFF.

A single count supports this clone. V is TRBV7-2 and J is TRBJ2-5, with 7 bases fitting TRBD2. CDR1 is SGHTA and CDR2 is FQGNSA in the germline V gene. The length of the CDR3 is 14 residues. V shed 5 bases, J shed 5 bases, and the junction held 8 bases outside the gene matches. CDR3 nucleotides: TGTGCCAGCAGCCGCGGCCGCGGGAGCGAGACCCAGTACTTC. Amino acid sequence: CASSRGRGSETQYF.